Below are 3 T cell receptor beta chains sequenced from a single sample in a study of cytomegalovirus exposure and HLA in healthy donors. PCR primers comprised 60 Vbeta and 13 Jbeta primers. TCRdb keeps only in-frame clones here, not all; method: immunoSEQ multiplex PCR. The table shows about 190,000 clones, with 60% to 85% occurring only once. The sequencing input was PBMCs. The receptors were sampled from a woman in her thirties or forties in good health and CMV-seronegative.

The chain links TRBV4-1 to TRBJ2-7, with D possibly matching TRBD1 (5 bases). There are 17 residues in the CDR3. CDR1 MGHRA and CDR2 YSYEKL come from the germline V gene. Trimming took off 3 bases at V and 6 bases at J, with 24 bases between the two ends. The DNA of the CDR3 is TGCGCCAGCAGCCAGACGAGGTTAAGCAGGGTACCCTGCGAGCAGTACGTC. Protein product: CASSQTRLSRVPCEQYV.

The chain is built from TRBV7-3 and TRBJ2-1; TRBD2 agrees at 8 bases. This CDR3 region has 16 residues. V dropped 6 bases and J dropped 0; count of bases not matched to a gene: 7. Per germline, CDR1 SGHTA and CDR2 FQGTGA. CDR3 in DNA: TGTGCCAGCAGTACCCAGAGCGGGAGCTCCTACAATGAGCAGTTCTTC. Protein sequence: CASSTQSGSSYNEQFF.

The chain recombines TRBV2 with TRBJ2-1, with D possibly TRBD1 on 5 matching bases. The CDR3 spans 13 residues. CDR1 is SNHLY, CDR2 FYNNEI, per germline. Trimming took off 7 bases at V and 8 bases at J, with 15 bases between the two ends. Written as DNA, the CDR3 is TGTGCCAGCATCCTCCAGGCAGGGTATGAGCAGTTCTTC. Protein product: CASILQAGYEQFF.